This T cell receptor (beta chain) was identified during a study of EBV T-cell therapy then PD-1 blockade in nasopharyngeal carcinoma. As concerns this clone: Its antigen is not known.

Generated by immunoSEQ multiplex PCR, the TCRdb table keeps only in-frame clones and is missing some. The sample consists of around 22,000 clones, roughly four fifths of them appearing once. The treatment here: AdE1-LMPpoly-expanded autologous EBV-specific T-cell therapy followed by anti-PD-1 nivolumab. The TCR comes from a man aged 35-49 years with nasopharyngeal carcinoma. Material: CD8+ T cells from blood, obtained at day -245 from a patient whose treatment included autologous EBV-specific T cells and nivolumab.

As DNA, the CDR3 is TGTGCCAGCAGTTTGGGGACACAGTTTTCCGCTGAAGCTTTCTTT. Translation gives CASSLGTQFSAEAFF. The chain couples TRBV27 to TRBJ1-1, with a possible D match to TRBD1 (6 bases). Trimming removed 3 bases from V and 6 bases from J, with 17 bases in between. The CDR3 has 15 amino acids. Germline CDR1 is MNHEY and CDR2 is SMNVEV (reference sequence).